This T cell receptor (beta chain) derives from a study of blood T cell repertoires in COVID-19. Assay used: immunoSEQ multiplex PCR; TCRdb lists only in-frame clones, some missing. The sample lists tens of thousands of clones; around nine tenths were seen once. Trimming removed 6 bases from V and 3 bases from J; junction bases left unmatched: 4. The CDR3 is 15 residues long. Germline assignment: CDR1 SEHNR and CDR2 FQNEAQ (reference sequence). The specimen was peripheral blood. The J gene is TRBJ2-3, the V gene TRBV7-9; 12 bases align to TRBD2. The receptor comes from a woman in her fifties or sixties with acute or convalescent COVID-19. CDR3 amino acids: CASRSGTSGTDTQYF. The CDR3 DNA reads as TGTGCCAGCAGGTCCGGGACTAGCGGGACAGATACGCAGTATTTT.